This T cell receptor (beta chain) derives from a study of blood T cell repertoires in COVID-19. V was pared by 4 bases and J by 3 bases, with 4 bases of the junction left unmatched. The V gene's germline CDR1 is LGHNA and CDR2 YSLEER. CDR3 length: 14 amino acids. The protocol was immunoSEQ multiplex PCR, while the TCRdb copy is restricted to in-frame clones and leaves out a portion. The sample has around 100,000 clones; about 80% are singletons. This TCR derives from a human donor in a cohort sampled during active or convalescent COVID-19. The sample taken for sequencing was peripheral blood. The rearrangement links TRBV4-3 to TRBJ2-7; 9 bases align to TRBD2. CDR3 protein: CASSLAGARYEQYF. The CDR3 DNA sequence: TGCGCCAGCAGCCTAGCGGGGGCTCGCTACGAGCAGTACTTC.